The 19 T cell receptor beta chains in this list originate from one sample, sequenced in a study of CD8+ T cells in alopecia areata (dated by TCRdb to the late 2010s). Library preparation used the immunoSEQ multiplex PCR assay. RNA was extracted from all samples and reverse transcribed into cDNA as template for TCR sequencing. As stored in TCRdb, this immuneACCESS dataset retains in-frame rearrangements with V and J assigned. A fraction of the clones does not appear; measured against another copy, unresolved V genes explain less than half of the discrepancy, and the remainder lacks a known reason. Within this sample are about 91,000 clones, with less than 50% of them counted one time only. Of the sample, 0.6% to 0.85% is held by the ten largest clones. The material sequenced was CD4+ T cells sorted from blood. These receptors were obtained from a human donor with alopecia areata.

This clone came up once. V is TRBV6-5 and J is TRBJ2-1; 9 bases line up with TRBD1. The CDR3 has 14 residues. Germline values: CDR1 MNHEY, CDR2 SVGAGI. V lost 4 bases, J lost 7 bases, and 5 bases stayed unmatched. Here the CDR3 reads CASSFRDRANEQFF. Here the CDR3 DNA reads TGTGCCAGCAGTTTTAGGGACAGGGCGAATGAGCAGTTCTTC.

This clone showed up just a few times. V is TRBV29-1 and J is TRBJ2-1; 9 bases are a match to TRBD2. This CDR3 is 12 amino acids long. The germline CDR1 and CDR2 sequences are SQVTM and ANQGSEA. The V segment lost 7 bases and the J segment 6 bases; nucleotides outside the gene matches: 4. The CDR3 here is CSARLAANEQFF. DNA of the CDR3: TGCAGCGCAAGACTAGCGGCCAATGAGCAGTTCTTC.

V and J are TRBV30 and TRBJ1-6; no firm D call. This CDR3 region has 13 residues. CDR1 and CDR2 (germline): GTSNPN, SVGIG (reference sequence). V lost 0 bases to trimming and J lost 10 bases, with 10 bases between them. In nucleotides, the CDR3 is TGTGCCTGGAGTGTATCCGATCCCTCACCCCTCCACTTT. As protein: CAWSVSDPSPLHF.

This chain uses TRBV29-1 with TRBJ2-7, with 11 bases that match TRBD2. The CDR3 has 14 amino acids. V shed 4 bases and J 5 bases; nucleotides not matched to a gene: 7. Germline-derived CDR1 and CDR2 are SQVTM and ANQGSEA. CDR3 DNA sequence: TGCAGCGTTGCCCGCTTAGCGGGAGGGGACGAGCAGTACTTC. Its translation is CSVARLAGGDEQYF.

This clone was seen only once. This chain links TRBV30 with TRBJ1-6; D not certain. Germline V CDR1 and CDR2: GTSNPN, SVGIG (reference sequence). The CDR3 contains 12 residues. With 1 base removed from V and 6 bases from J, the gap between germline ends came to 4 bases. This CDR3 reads CAWSGGNSPLHF. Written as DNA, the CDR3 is TGTGCCTGGAGTGGGGGTAATTCACCCCTCCACTTT.

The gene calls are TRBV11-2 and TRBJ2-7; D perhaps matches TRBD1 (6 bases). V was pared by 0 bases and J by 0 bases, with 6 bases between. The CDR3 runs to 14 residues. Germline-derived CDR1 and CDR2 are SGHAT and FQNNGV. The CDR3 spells CASSLDRGSYEQYF. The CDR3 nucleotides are TGTGCCAGCAGCTTAGACAGGGGCTCCTACGAGCAGTACTTC.

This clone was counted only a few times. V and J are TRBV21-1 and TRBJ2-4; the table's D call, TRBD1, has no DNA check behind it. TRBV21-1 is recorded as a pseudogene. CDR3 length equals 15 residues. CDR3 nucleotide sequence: TGTGCCAGTAGGACAGGGCACCTAGCCAAAAACATTCAGTACTTC. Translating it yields CASRTGHLAKNIQYF.

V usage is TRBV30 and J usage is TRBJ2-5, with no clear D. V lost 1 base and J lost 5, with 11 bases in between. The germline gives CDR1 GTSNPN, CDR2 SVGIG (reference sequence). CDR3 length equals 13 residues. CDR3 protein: CAWSAFARETQYF. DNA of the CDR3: TGTGCCTGGAGTGCGTTTGCGCGGGAGACCCAGTACTTC.

For the CDR3, the DNA is TGTGCCAGTAGTAACGGGAATGAGCAGTTCTTC. This encodes CASSNGNEQFF. The rearrangement uses TRBV19 and TRBJ2-1, with D unclear. Per germline, CDR1 LNHDA and CDR2 SQIVND (reference sequence). The V end lost 4 bases, the J end lost 7 bases, and 5 bases lay between the germline ends. This CDR3 is 11 amino acids long.

CDR3 protein: CASSLGQGTYNEQFF. The CDR3 bases are TGCGCCAGCAGCTTGGGACAGGGAACTTACAATGAGCAGTTCTTC. This chain links TRBV5-1 with TRBJ2-1; 7 positions match TRBD1. Trimming at V came to 0 bases and at J to 4 bases, leaving 4 bases not matched to a gene. This CDR3 has 15 amino acids. Per the germline V gene, CDR1 is SGHRS and CDR2 is YFSETQ.

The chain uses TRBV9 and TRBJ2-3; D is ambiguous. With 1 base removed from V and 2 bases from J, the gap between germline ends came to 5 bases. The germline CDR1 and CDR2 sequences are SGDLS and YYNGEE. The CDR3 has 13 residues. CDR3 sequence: CASSVRYTDTQYF. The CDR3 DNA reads TGTGCCAGCAGCGTACGATACACAGATACGCAGTATTTT.

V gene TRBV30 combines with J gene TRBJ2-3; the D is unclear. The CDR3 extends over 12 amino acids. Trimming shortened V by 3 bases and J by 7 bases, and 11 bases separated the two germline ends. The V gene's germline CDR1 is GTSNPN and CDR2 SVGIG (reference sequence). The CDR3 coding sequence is TGTGCCTGGAGCCCGCCAACCAATACGCAGTATTTT. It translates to CAWSPPTNTQYF.

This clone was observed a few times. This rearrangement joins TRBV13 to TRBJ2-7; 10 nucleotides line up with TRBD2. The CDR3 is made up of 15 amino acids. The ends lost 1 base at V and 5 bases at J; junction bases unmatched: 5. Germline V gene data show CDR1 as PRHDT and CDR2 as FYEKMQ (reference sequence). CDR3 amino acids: CASSLEASGGHEQYF. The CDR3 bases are TGTGCCAGCAGCTTAGAGGCTAGCGGGGGCCACGAGCAGTACTTC.

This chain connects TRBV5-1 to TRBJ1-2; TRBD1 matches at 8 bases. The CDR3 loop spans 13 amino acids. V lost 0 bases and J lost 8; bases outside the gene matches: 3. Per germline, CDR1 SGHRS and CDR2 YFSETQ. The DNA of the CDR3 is TGCGCCAGCAGCTTGGGGACAGGGAACGGCTACACCTTC. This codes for CASSLGTGNGYTF.

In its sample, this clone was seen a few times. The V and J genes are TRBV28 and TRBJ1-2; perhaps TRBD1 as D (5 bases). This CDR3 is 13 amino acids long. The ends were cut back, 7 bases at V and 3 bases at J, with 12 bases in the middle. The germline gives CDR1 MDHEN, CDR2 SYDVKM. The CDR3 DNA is TGTGCCAGCACCTCAGGGAGGGACTATGGCTACACCTTC. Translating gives CASTSGRDYGYTF.

The CDR3 region has the DNA TGTGCCTGGAATACAGGGGAAGGCACAGATACGCAGTATTTT. Its protein product is CAWNTGEGTDTQYF. V gene TRBV30 combines with J gene TRBJ2-3; 7 bases match TRBD1. This CDR3 has 14 residues. The germline CDR1 and CDR2 sequences are GTSNPN and SVGIG (reference sequence). The V segment lost 4 bases and the J segment 1 base; nucleotides outside the gene matches: 5.

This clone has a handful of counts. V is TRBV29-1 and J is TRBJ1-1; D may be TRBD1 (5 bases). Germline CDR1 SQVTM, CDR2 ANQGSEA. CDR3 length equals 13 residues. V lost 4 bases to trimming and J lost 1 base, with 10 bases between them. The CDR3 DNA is TGCAGCGTTGTCGGCAGGGCGAACACTGAAGCTTTCTTT. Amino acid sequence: CSVVGRANTEAFF.

The CDR3 sequence: CSVEGGRGTEAFF. The CDR3, as DNA: TGCAGCGTTGAGGGGGGGCGCGGCACTGAAGCTTTCTTT. The chain couples TRBV29-1 to TRBJ1-1; a possible D gene is TRBD1 (6 bases). The CDR3 covers 13 residues. Per germline, CDR1 SQVTM and CDR2 ANQGSEA. V dropped 3 bases and J dropped 4 bases, with 12 bases sitting between them.

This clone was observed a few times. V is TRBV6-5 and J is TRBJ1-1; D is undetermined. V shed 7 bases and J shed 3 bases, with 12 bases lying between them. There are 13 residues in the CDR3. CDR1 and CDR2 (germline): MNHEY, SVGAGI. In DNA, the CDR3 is TGTGCCAGCACCAATCGGAGGGACACTGAAGCTTTCTTT. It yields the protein CASTNRRDTEAFF.